A single sample gave rise to the 9 T cell receptor beta chains below, sequenced in a study of blood T cell repertoires in COVID-19. This table comes from immunoSEQ multiplex PCR, and its TCRdb copy is limited to in-frame clones, with some not included. Here the sample spans a few hundred thousand clones, 85% to 90% being singletons. Sequencing input: PBMCs or T cells enriched from blood (not recorded which). These receptors were obtained from a young woman who had recovered from COVID-19.

This clone was seen once. The chain employs TRBV27 and TRBJ1-4, with no clear D. The V end lost 7 bases, the J end lost 8 bases, and 14 bases lay between the germline ends. This CDR3 spans 13 amino acids. Germline CDR1 reads MNHEY; CDR2 reads SMNVEV (reference sequence). The CDR3 DNA reads TGTGCCAGCAAGGATCATGACAAGGAAAAACTGTTTTTT. Protein product: CASKDHDKEKLFF.

This chain joins TRBV2 and TRBJ1-2, with TRBD1 identical over 9 bases. CDR1 is SNHLY and CDR2 is FYNNEI in the germline V gene. The ends lost 5 bases at V and 7 bases at J; junction bases unmatched: 5. This CDR3 is 13 amino acids long. For the CDR3, the DNA is TGTGCCAGCAGTCCGGGACAGGGTAGTGGCTACACCTTC. It is translated as CASSPGQGSGYTF.

The chain has TRBV5-5 and TRBJ1-2; TRBD1 matches 9 bases. The CDR3 contains 16 residues. After removal of 5 bases from V and 1 base from J, the junction contained 9 bases not matched to a gene. From germline, CDR1 is SGHKS and CDR2 YYEKEE (reference sequence). The CDR3 bases are TGTGCCAGCAGGCCCGGGACAGGGAACCTTAACTATGGCTACACCTTC. As protein: CASRPGTGNLNYGYTF.

This clone was observed a few times. The rearrangement joins TRBV30 to TRBJ2-3; D is perhaps TRBD1 (5 bases). The ends were cut back, 0 bases at V and 8 bases at J, with 15 bases in the middle. The CDR3 consists of 14 residues. CDR1 is GTSNPN, CDR2 SVGIG, per germline (reference sequence). CDR3 nucleotide sequence: TGTGCCTGGAGTGTAGGGGCTACGCTGGGTACGCAGTATTTT. It translates to CAWSVGATLGTQYF.

This clone was seen only a few times. This sequence joins TRBV30 and TRBJ1-5; the match to TRBD1 covers 7 bases. Per germline, CDR1 GTSNPN and CDR2 SVGIG (reference sequence). V shed 5 bases and J 11 bases; nucleotides not matched to a gene: 6. This CDR3 is built from 11 residues. The CDR3 is CAWGRGEAQHF. DNA of the CDR3: TGTGCCTGGGGCAGGGGGGAAGCCCAGCATTTT.

The rearrangement links TRBV5-5 to TRBJ1-6; D might be TRBD1 (5 bases). V lost 0 bases, J lost 10 bases, and 14 bases lay in between. The CDR3 length is 15 residues. The germline CDR1 and CDR2 sequences are SGHKS and YYEKEE (reference sequence). The chain's CDR3 is CASSLGQGQGSPLHF. CDR3 sequence (DNA): TGTGCCAGCAGCTTGGGCCAGGGTCAGGGATCACCCCTCCACTTT.

The chain employs TRBV5-1 and TRBJ2-7, with 7 positions matching TRBD1. CDR1 and CDR2 from the germline V gene are SGHRS and YFSETQ. CDR3 length equals 15 residues. The J segment lost 0 bases and the V segment lost 2 bases, leaving 5 bases of the junction unmatched. CDR3 sequence reads: CASSFRDSRSYEQYF. Here the CDR3 DNA reads TGCGCCAGCAGCTTCCGGGACAGCCGCTCCTACGAGCAGTACTTC.

This chain connects TRBV6-2 or TRBV6-3 to TRBJ2-7; TRBD1 is a possible D gene (6 bases). There are 14 residues in the CDR3. In germline, CDR1 is MNHEY, CDR2 SVGEGT. The germline V and J ends were trimmed by 4 bases and 6 bases, with 16 bases remaining between them. The CDR3 is CASSSTGLRSEQYF. DNA for the CDR3: TGTGCCAGCAGTTCTACAGGGCTCAGGAGCGAGCAGTACTTC.

V usage is TRBV28 and J usage is TRBJ2-1, with a tentative D call TRBD1 (6 bases). This CDR3 is 13 amino acids long. V lost 7 bases, J lost 2 bases, and 9 bases lay in between. The germline V gene has CDR1 MDHEN and CDR2 SYDVKM. The CDR3 sequence: CASNSGAYNEQFF. In DNA form, the CDR3 reads TGTGCCAGCAATTCAGGGGCCTACAATGAGCAGTTCTTC. Looking up the rest from reference TRBV28 and TRBJ2-1 gives the full variable domain: DVKVTQSSRYLVKRTGEKVFLECVQDMDHENMFWYRQDPGLGLRLIYFSYDVKMKEKGDIPEGYSVSREKKERFSLILESASTNQTSMYLCASNSGAYNEQFFGPGTRLTVL.